The 25 T cell receptor beta chains below come from one sample, sequenced in a study of beta chain features in type 1 diabetes. The isolated RNA, all of it, was reverse transcribed, so expressed TCRB transcripts were what got sequenced. Data came from immunoSEQ multiplex PCR; TCRdb stores just in-frame clones and leaves some out. The table lists 810,000 or so clones, 15% to 20% of them singletons. The sequenced sample consisted of naive CD4+ T cells from blood. These receptor sequences come from a woman aged 18 to 35 in good health.

This clone came up a few times. The chain links TRBV5-4 to TRBJ2-5, with 7 bases fitting TRBD1. With 0 bases clipped from V and 5 bases from J, the junction kept 10 bases outside the gene matches. Germline CDR1 SGHNT, CDR2 YYREEE (reference sequence). The CDR3 covers 16 residues. CDR3 DNA: TGTGCCAGCAGCTTGGGAGGGGGCGCAGGTCATGAGACCCAGTACTTC. The encoded protein is CASSLGGGAGHETQYF.

J is TRBJ1-1 and V is TRBV6-5; 8 bases align to TRBD1. The CDR3 extends over 13 amino acids. With 6 bases clipped from V and 7 bases from J, the junction kept 7 bases outside the gene matches. From germline, CDR1 is MNHEY and CDR2 SVGAGI. The CDR3 bases are TGTGCCAGCAGCCGACAGGGGCGAGGTGAAGCTTTCTTT. It translates to CASSRQGRGEAFF.

The chain uses TRBV7-2 and TRBJ2-5; D gene uncertain. This CDR3 spans 13 amino acids. The V gene's germline CDR1 is SGHTA and CDR2 FQGNSA. Trimming removed 1 base from V and 6 bases from J, with 9 bases in between. The CDR3 DNA is TGTGCCAGCAGCTTAGAACAGTTTCAGACCCAGTACTTC. Translation gives CASSLEQFQTQYF.

The rearrangement links TRBV5-1 to TRBJ1-2, with a tentative D call TRBD1 (5 bases). Trimming took 7 bases from V and 2 from J, leaving 12 bases between them. Germline V lookup: CDR1 SGHRS, CDR2 YFSETQ. This CDR3 has 13 amino acids. This chain's CDR3 is CASRGTANYGYTF. CDR3 nucleotides: TGCGCCAGCCGAGGGACTGCGAACTATGGCTACACCTTC.

There are a few counts of this clone. The chain carries TRBV7-2 and TRBJ2-7; D may be TRBD1 (6 bases). This CDR3 spans 14 amino acids. V lost 5 bases and J 4 bases, leaving 15 bases between the germline ends. CDR1 SGHTA and CDR2 FQGNSA come from the germline V gene. This CDR3 reads CASSVLSGAYEQYF. The CDR3 bases are TGTGCCAGCAGCGTCCTTTCAGGGGCATACGAGCAGTACTTC.

This clone was observed a handful of times. The rearrangement links TRBV28 to TRBJ2-1; TRBD2 matches at 9 bases. V shed 4 bases, J shed 6 bases, and the junction held 16 bases outside the gene matches. Germline CDR1 is MDHEN and CDR2 is SYDVKM. The CDR3 extends over 18 amino acids. The CDR3 loop is CASSSRKLAGVSFNEQFF. The CDR3 bases are TGTGCCAGCAGTTCCCGAAAATTAGCGGGAGTCAGTTTCAATGAGCAGTTCTTC. The full variable domain, with the rest looked up from reference TRBV28 and TRBJ2-1, is DVKVTQSSRYLVKRTGEKVFLECVQDMDHENMFWYRQDPGLGLRLIYFSYDVKMKEKGDIPEGYSVSREKKERFSLILESASTNQTSMYLCASSSRKLAGVSFNEQFFGPGTRLTVL.

The J gene is TRBJ2-2, the V gene TRBV19, with no clear D. V was shortened by 6 bases and J by 0 bases, with 11 bases between the two germline ends. The CDR3 spans 15 residues. Germline V lookup: CDR1 LNHDA, CDR2 SQIVND (reference sequence). CDR3 nucleotide sequence: TGTGCCAGTAGCCTCGGACCCGCGAACACCGGGGAGCTGTTTTTT. Translation: CASSLGPANTGELFF.

The chain carries TRBV9 and TRBJ2-1; D call uncertain. Trimming took off 3 bases at V and 0 bases at J, with 10 bases between the two ends. The CDR3 is 15 amino acids. CDR1 SGDLS and CDR2 YYNGEE come from the germline V gene. This chain's CDR3 is CASSASASSYNEQFF. The CDR3, as DNA: TGTGCCAGCAGCGCCTCGGCGAGCTCCTACAATGAGCAGTTCTTC.

The chain carries TRBV2 and TRBJ1-3, with D possibly matching TRBD1 (5 bases). The CDR3 is 12 residues long. The V end lost 8 bases, the J end lost 7 bases, and 12 bases lay between the germline ends. CDR1 and CDR2 (germline): SNHLY, FYNNEI. The CDR3 DNA reads TGTGCCAGCCAATTGGGGCGTAACACCATATATTTT. As protein: CASQLGRNTIYF.

The gene calls are TRBV28 and TRBJ2-7, with unresolved D. The V and J ends lost 3 bases and 0 bases respectively, with 9 bases between them. The CDR3 runs to 14 residues. CDR1 MDHEN and CDR2 SYDVKM come from the germline V gene. CDR3 region: CASSFRSPSYEQYF. CDR3 nucleotides: TGTGCCAGCAGTTTTCGGTCACCCTCCTACGAGCAGTACTTC.

Only a few counts were recorded for this clone. CDR3 nucleotide sequence: TGTGCCAGCAGCTTAAGCCGGGACAGCACAGATACGCAGTATTTT. This encodes CASSLSRDSTDTQYF. The genes are TRBV7-9 and TRBJ2-3; D may correspond to TRBD1 or TRBD2 (5 bases each). The V end lost 2 bases, the J end lost 0 bases, and 9 bases lay between the germline ends. Per germline, CDR1 SEHNR and CDR2 FQNEAQ (reference sequence). The CDR3 consists of 15 residues.

The chain uses TRBV2 and TRBJ1-1; D is unclear. The CDR3 runs to 13 residues. Between the trimmed V and J ends, which lost 7 bases and 0 bases, there was a span of 9 bases. Per the germline V gene, CDR1 is SNHLY and CDR2 is FYNNEI. DNA for the CDR3: TGTGCCAGCATGAGGCAGATGAACACTGAAGCTTTCTTT. It codes for CASMRQMNTEAFF.

This clone has a handful of counts. The chain links TRBV7-9 to TRBJ2-7; D gene unclear. This CDR3 spans 12 amino acids. V dropped 4 bases and J dropped 2 bases, with 6 bases sitting between them. The V gene's germline CDR1 is SEHNR and CDR2 FQNEAQ (reference sequence). The CDR3 nucleotides are TGTGCCAGCAGCTGGAGAACCTACGAGCAGTACTTC. Translated: CASSWRTYEQYF. Supplemented by reference TRBV7-9 and TRBJ2-7, the full variable domain reads DTGVSQNPRHKITKRGQNVTFRCDPISEHNRLYWYRQTLGQGPEFLTYFQNEAQLEKSRLLSDRFSAERPKGSFSTLEIQRTEQGDSAMYLCASSWRTYEQYFGPGTRLTVT.

This chain connects TRBV7-9 to TRBJ2-3, with D possibly TRBD1 on 6 matching bases. The ends were cut back, 2 bases at V and 6 bases at J, with 9 bases in the middle. This CDR3 region has 13 residues. Germline lookup yields CDR1 SEHNR and CDR2 FQNEAQ (reference sequence). CDR3 protein: CASSLYTGDTQYF. In DNA form, the CDR3 reads TGTGCCAGCAGCTTATATACAGGGGATACGCAGTATTTT.

The chain links TRBV4-1 to TRBJ2-4, with 15 bases matching TRBD2. The CDR3 loop spans 17 amino acids. The germline V gene encodes CDR1 MGHRA and CDR2 YSYEKL. The V and J ends lost 4 bases and 7 bases, in that order; junction bases with no gene match: 8. The DNA of the CDR3 is TGCGCCAGCAGCCTAGGACTAGCGGGAGGGCGTAATAACATTCAGTACTTC. As protein: CASSLGLAGGRNNIQYF.

The rearrangement joins TRBV5-1 to TRBJ2-7, with D perhaps TRBD1 (6 bases). CDR1 and CDR2 (germline): SGHRS, YFSETQ. The ends were cut back, 0 bases at V and 4 bases at J, with 26 bases in the middle. The CDR3 covers 19 residues. CDR3 amino acids: CASSLAPSSRGGIRYEQYF. The CDR3 coding sequence is TGCGCCAGCAGCTTGGCCCCTTCCTCCAGGGGTGGCATTCGGTACGAGCAGTACTTC.

The CDR3 spells CASSLYIGAEETQYF. The CDR3 DNA is TGTGCCAGCAGCTTATATATAGGGGCGGAAGAGACCCAGTACTTC. This rearrangement joins TRBV7-9 to TRBJ2-5; tentatively, D is TRBD1 (5 bases). This CDR3 spans 15 amino acids. CDR1 and CDR2 from the germline V gene are SEHNR and FQNEAQ (reference sequence). V lost 2 bases to trimming and J lost 3 bases, with 13 bases between them.

This clone occurred a few times. The gene calls are TRBV4-2 and TRBJ2-7, with a possible D match to TRBD2 (6 bases). CDR1 and CDR2 (germline): LGHNA, YNFKEQ. The CDR3 runs to 14 residues. Trimming took off 2 bases at V and 0 bases at J, with 8 bases between the two ends. CDR3 in amino acids: CASSQRLGSYEQYF. Written as DNA, the CDR3 is TGTGCCAGCAGCCAACGACTAGGCTCCTACGAGCAGTACTTC.

This clone was seen a handful of times. J is TRBJ2-2 and V is TRBV7-9, with D uncertain. The germline V gene has CDR1 SEHNR and CDR2 FQNEAQ (reference sequence). The V end was cut by 2 bases, the J end by 0 bases, with 13 bases between. This CDR3 region has 17 residues. The CDR3 DNA is TGTGCCAGCAGCTTACACGGGTGGCTTACGAACACCGGGGAGCTGTTTTTT. Protein: CASSLHGWLTNTGELFF.

This chain uses TRBV18 with TRBJ2-7; 8 nucleotides line up with TRBD1. The CDR3 runs 16 residues. CDR1 is KGHSH, CDR2 LQKENI, per germline. V gave up 4 bases and J gave up 5 bases; unmatched junction bases: 13. Written as DNA, the CDR3 is TGTGCCAGCTCACAAGTTCTTGGACAGGGTCCGCACGAGCAGTACTTC. As protein: CASSQVLGQGPHEQYF.

The rearrangement joins TRBV21-1 to TRBJ2-2; the table names TRBD1, a call not compared with the DNA. TRBV21-1 is marked as a pseudogene. The CDR3 sequence is 15 residues long. This chain's CDR3 is CASSGWTGVTGELFF. CDR3 nucleotides: TGTGCCAGCAGCGGATGGACAGGGGTCACCGGGGAGCTGTTTTTT.

The chain is built from TRBV6-5 and TRBJ2-2; a possible D gene is TRBD1 (5 bases). The CDR3 totals 15 residues. The germline V gene encodes CDR1 MNHEY and CDR2 SVGAGI. Trimming took off 1 base at V and 2 bases at J, with 8 bases between the two ends. CDR3 protein: CASSYFQGNTGELFF. The CDR3 coding sequence is TGTGCCAGCAGTTACTTCCAGGGTAACACCGGGGAGCTGTTTTTT.

This chain joins TRBV9 and TRBJ2-3, with 8 positions matching TRBD2. Germline V gene data show CDR1 as SGDLS and CDR2 as YYNGEE. Trimming at V came to 3 bases and at J to 3 bases, leaving 6 bases not matched to a gene. The CDR3 contains 15 residues. The CDR3 DNA reads as TGTGCCAGCAGCGCCACAGCGGGAGTAACAGATACGCAGTATTTT. This codes for CASSATAGVTDTQYF.

V and J are TRBV28 and TRBJ2-7; D not certain. V lost 2 bases, J lost 2 bases, and 16 bases lay in between. The CDR3 has 16 residues. CDR1 is MDHEN and CDR2 is SYDVKM in the germline V gene. CDR3 nucleotides: TGTGCCAGCAGTTTACTACTCTTTGAGAACACCTACGAGCAGTACTTC. Translating gives CASSLLLFENTYEQYF.

The chain is built from TRBV6-6 and TRBJ2-5; TRBD2 aligns across 9 bases. Germline assignment: CDR1 MNHNY and CDR2 SVGAGI (reference sequence). The CDR3 totals 15 residues. V trimming: 6 bases; J trimming: 5 bases; junction bases outside the gene matches: 10. Here the CDR3 reads CASSRLAVLRETQYF. The CDR3 bases are TGTGCCAGCAGCCGACTAGCGGTCCTGAGGGAGACCCAGTACTTC.